This entry describes one T cell receptor (beta chain). Adults between about 18 and 95 years of age took part from under 25 US areas. The method was immunoSEQ multiplex PCR; TCRdb's version includes in-frame clones alone and lacks a portion of them. The data show over 350,000 clones, nearly 90% seen once. The sample comes from a study of blood T cell repertoires in COVID-19. Study in general: COVID-19 samples from acute and convalescent phases originated in the United States, Italy and Spain. T cells, B-cell-depleted T cells, or PBMCs supplied cDNA or gDNA.

The trim removed 4 bases at V and 0 bases at J, leaving 4 bases unmatched. Germline CDR1 reads SGHRS; CDR2 reads YFSETQ. The CDR3 is 14 residues long. This chain links TRBV5-1 with TRBJ2-7; 7 nucleotides match TRBD1. This clonotype was obtained from a woman under 30 with acute COVID-19. The source material was PBMCs or T cells enriched from blood (not recorded which). In DNA, the CDR3 is TGCGCCAGCAGCCGAGGACAGGTCTCCTACGAGCAGTACTTC. The encoded protein is CASSRGQVSYEQYF. The variable domain in full, completed from reference TRBV5-1 and TRBJ2-7, reads KAGVTQTPRYLIKTRGQQVTLSCSPISGHRSVSWYQQTPGQGLQFLFEYFSETQRNKGNFPGRFSGRQFSNSRSEMNVSTLELGDSALYLCASSRGQVSYEQYFGPGTRLTVT.